The subject of this entry is one T cell receptor (beta chain). This entry is derived from a study of OX40 agonist ivuxolimab in advanced cancers. Measured with immunoSEQ multiplex PCR; TCRdb has only the in-frame clones, and not every one. The table lists 60,000 or so clones, over 65% of them singletons. The V end lost 0 bases, the J end lost 5 bases, and 9 bases lay between the germline ends. The germline V gene has CDR1 MNHEY and CDR2 SVGAGI. The CDR3 sequence is 14 residues long. The receptor was isolated from an adult with an advanced solid tumor such as melanoma, head and neck, liver or kidney cancer. The J gene is TRBJ2-3, the V gene TRBV6-5; D is perhaps TRBD2 (5 bases). The input for sequencing was CD4+ or CD8+ T cells sorted from blood, taken in a trial of the OX40 agonist ivuxolimab. CDR3 sequence: CASSYSRGEDTQYF. The DNA for the CDR3 is TGTGCCAGCAGTTACTCACGGGGTGAAGATACGCAGTATTTT.